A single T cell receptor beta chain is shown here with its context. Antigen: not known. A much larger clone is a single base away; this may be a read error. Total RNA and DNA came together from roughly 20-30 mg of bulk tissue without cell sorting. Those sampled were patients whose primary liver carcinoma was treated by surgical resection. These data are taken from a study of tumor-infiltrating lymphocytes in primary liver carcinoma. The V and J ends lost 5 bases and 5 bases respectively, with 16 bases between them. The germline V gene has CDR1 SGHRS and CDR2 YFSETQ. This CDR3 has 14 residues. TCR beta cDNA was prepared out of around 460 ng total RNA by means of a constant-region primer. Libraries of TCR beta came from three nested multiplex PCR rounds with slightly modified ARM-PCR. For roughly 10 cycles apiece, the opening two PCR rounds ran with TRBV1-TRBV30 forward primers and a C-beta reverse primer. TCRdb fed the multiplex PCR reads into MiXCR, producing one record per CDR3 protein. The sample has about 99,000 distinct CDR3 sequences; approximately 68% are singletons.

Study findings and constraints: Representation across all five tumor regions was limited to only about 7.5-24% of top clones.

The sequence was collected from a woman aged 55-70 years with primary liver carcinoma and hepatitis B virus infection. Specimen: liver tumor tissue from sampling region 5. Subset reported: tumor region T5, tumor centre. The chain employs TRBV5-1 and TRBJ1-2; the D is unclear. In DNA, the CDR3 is TGCGCCAGCAGTCTTGGGGAAGATGAATATGGCTACACCTTC. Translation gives CASSLGEDEYGYTF.